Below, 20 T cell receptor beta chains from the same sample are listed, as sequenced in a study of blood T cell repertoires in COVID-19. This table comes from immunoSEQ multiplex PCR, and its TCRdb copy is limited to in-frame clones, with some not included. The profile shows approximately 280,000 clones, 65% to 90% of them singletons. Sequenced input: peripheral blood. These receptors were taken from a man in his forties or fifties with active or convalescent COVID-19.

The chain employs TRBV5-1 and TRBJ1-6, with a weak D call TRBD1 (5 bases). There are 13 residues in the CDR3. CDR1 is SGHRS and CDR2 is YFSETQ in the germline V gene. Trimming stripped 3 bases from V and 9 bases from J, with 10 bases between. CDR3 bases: TGCGCCAGCAGCTCGTTCCAGGGTTCACCCCTCCACTTT. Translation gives CASSSFQGSPLHF.

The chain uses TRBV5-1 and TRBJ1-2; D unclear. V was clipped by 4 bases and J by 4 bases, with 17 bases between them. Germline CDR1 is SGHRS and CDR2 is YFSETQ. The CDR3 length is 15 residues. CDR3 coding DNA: TGCGCCAGCAGCGAGAGTGGGAGAGGTACCTATGGCTACACCTTC. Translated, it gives CASSESGRGTYGYTF.

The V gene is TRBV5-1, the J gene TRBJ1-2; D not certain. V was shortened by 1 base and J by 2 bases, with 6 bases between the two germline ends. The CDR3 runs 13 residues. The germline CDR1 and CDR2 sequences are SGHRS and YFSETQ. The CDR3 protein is CASSLSQNYGYTF. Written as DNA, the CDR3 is TGCGCCAGCAGCTTGTCACAGAACTATGGCTACACCTTC.

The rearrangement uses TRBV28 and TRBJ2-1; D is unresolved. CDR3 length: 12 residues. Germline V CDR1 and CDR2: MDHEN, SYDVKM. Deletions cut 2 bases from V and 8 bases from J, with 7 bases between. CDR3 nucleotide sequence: TGTGCCAGCAGTTTAAGAGTCGATGAGCAGTTCTTC. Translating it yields CASSLRVDEQFF.

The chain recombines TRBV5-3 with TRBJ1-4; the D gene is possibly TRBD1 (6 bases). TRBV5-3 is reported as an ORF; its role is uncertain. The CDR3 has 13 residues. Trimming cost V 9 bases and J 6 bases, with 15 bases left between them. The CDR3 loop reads CANRARGHEKLFF. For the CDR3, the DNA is TGTGCCAACAGGGCCAGGGGCCATGAAAAACTGTTTTTT.

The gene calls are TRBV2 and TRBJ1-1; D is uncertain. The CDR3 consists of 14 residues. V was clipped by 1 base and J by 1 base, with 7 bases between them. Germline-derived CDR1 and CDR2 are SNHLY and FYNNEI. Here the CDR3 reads CASSEGSWNTEAFF. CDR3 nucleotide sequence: TGTGCCAGCAGTGAAGGTTCGTGGAACACTGAAGCTTTCTTT.

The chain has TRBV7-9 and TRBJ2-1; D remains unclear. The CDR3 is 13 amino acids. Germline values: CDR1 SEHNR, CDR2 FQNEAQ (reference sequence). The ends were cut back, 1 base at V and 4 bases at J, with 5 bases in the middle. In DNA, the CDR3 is TGTGCCAGCAGCTTAGGGAGATACAATGAGCAGTTCTTC. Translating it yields CASSLGRYNEQFF.

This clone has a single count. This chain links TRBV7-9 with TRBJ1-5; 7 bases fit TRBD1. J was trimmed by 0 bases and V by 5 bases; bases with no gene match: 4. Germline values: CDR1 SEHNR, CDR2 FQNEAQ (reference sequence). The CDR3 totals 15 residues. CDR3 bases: TGTGCCAGCAGCCAACAGGGGAATAGCAATCAGCCCCAGCATTTT. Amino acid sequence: CASSQQGNSNQPQHF.

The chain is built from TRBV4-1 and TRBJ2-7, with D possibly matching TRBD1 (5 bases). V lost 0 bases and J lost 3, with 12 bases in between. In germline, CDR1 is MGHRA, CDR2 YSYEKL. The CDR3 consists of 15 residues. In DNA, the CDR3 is TGCGCCAGCAGCCAAGAAGGTTACAGGTACTACGAGCAGTACTTC. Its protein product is CASSQEGYRYYEQYF.

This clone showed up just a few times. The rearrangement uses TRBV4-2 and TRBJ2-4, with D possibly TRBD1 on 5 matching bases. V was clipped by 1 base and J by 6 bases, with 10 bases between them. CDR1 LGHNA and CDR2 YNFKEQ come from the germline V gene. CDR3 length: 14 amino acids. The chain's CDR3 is CASSQGSGLNIQYF. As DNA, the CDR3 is TGTGCCAGCAGCCAAGGCTCAGGGCTAAACATTCAGTACTTC.

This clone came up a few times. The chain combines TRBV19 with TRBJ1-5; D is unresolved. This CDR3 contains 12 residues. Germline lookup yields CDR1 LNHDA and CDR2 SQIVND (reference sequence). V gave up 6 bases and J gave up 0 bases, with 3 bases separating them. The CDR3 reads CASSHSNQPQHF. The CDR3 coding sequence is TGTGCCAGTAGCCATAGCAATCAGCCCCAGCATTTT.

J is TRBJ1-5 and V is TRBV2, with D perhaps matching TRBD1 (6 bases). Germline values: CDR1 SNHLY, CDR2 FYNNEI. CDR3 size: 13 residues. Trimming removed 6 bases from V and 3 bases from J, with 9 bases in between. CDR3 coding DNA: TGTGCCAGCAGCCGGGACACCAATCAGCCCCAGCATTTT. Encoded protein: CASSRDTNQPQHF.

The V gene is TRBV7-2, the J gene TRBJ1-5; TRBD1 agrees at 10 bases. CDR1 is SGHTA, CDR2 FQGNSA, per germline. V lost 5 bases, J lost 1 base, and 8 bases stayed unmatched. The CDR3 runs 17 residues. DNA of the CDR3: TGTGCCAGCAGCCCGTACGGGACAGGGGAAAGCAATCAGCCCCAGCATTTT. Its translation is CASSPYGTGESNQPQHF.

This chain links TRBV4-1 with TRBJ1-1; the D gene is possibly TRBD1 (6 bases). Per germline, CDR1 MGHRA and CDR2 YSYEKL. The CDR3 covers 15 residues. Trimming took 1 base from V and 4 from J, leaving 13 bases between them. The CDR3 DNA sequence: TGCGCCAGCAGCCAAGTAGGGGGAAAGACCACTGAAGCTTTCTTT. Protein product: CASSQVGGKTTEAFF.

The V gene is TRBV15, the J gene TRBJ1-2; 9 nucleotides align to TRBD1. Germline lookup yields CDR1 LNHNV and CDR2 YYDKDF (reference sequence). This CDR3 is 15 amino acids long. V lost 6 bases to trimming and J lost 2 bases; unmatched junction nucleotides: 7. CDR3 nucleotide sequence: TGTGCCACCAGGCACGGACAGGGGAGGAACTATGGCTACACCTTC. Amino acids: CATRHGQGRNYGYTF.

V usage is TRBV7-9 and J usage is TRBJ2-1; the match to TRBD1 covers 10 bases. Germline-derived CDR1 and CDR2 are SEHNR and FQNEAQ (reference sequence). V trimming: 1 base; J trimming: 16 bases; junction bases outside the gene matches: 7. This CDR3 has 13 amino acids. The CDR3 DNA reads TGTGCCAGCAGCTTAGGAGGCGGGGACAGGGGTTTCTTC. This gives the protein CASSLGGGDRGFF.

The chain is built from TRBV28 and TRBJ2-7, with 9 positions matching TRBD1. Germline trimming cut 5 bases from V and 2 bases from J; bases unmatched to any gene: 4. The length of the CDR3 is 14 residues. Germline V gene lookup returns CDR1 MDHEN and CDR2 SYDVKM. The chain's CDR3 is CASSLGQGTYEQYF. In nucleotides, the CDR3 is TGTGCCAGCAGTCTTGGACAGGGGACCTACGAGCAGTACTTC.

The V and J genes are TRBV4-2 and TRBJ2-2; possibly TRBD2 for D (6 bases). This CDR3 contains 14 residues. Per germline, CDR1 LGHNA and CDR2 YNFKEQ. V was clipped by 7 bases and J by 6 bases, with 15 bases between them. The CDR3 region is CASKKPGEPGELFF. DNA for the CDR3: TGTGCCAGCAAGAAGCCGGGAGAGCCCGGGGAGCTGTTTTTT.

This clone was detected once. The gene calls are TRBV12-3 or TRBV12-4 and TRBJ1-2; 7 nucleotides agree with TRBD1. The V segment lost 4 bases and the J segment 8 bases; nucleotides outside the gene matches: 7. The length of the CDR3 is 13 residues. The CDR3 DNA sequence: TGTGCCAGCAGTTCAAAAACAGGGGAGGGCTACACCTTC. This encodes CASSSKTGEGYTF.

CDR3 coding DNA: TGTGCCAGCAGCCGTTCCCGCGGGGAAAAACTGTTTTTT. Protein sequence: CASSRSRGEKLFF. J is TRBJ1-4 and V is TRBV7-8, with D hard to call. Trimming removed 5 bases from V and 8 bases from J, with 12 bases in between. The CDR3 contains 13 residues. CDR1 SGHVS and CDR2 FQNEAQ come from the germline V gene.